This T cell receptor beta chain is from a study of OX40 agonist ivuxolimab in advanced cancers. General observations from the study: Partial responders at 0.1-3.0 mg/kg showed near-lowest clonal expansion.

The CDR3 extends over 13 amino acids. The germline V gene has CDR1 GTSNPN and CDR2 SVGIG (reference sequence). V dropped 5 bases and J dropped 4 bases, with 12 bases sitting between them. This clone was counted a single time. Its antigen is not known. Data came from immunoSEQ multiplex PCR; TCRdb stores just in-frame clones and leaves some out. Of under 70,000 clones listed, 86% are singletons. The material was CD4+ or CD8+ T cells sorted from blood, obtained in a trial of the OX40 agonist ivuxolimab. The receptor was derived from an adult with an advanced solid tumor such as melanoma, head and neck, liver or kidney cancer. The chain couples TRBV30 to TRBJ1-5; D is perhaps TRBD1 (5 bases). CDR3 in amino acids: CAWDPGANQPQHF. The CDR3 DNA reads TGTGCCTGGGATCCCGGGGCAAATCAGCCCCAGCATTTT.